A single sample gave rise to the 6 T cell receptor beta chains below, sequenced in a study of cytomegalovirus exposure and HLA in healthy donors. PCR used 60 Vbeta primers and 13 Jbeta primers. Generated by immunoSEQ multiplex PCR, the TCRdb table keeps only in-frame clones and is missing some. The table shows approximately 82,000 clones, with around a tenth occurring only once. The sequenced sample consisted of PBMCs. All receptors come from a man in his 60s in good health and CMV-seropositive.

The chain uses TRBV11-2 and TRBJ2-5; the match to TRBD1 covers 12 bases. The CDR3 extends over 17 amino acids. V was clipped by 6 bases and J by 5 bases; unmatched bases: 13. In germline, CDR1 is SGHAT, CDR2 FQNNGV. The DNA of the CDR3 is TGTGCCAGCAGGCCGGGACAGGGGGCGCGATATGGGGAGACCCAGTACTTC. Translated: CASRPGQGARYGETQYF. Combining the CDR3 with reference TRBV11-2 and TRBJ2-5 gives the whole variable domain EAGVAQSPRYKIIEKRQSVAFWCNPISGHATLYWYQQILGQGPKLLIQFQNNGVVDDSQLPKDRFSAERLKGVDSTLKIQPAKLEDSAVYLCASRPGQGARYGETQYFGPGTRLLVL.

The CDR3 reads CASTLAGYTDTQYF. CDR3 DNA sequence: TGTGCCAGCACCCTAGCGGGGTACACAGATACGCAGTATTTT. The chain recombines TRBV28 with TRBJ2-3; TRBD2 aligns across 9 bases. Per germline, CDR1 MDHEN and CDR2 SYDVKM. CDR3 length equals 14 residues. The junction had 4 bases not matched to a gene; V was cut back by 7 bases and J by 2 bases.

There are a few counts of this clone. The chain links TRBV10-3 to TRBJ2-1, with TRBD2 identical over 10 bases. CDR3 length equals 16 residues. Germline V gene sequence: CDR1 ENHRY, CDR2 SYGVKD. The J segment lost 6 bases and the V segment lost 0 bases, leaving 5 bases of the junction unmatched. Written as DNA, the CDR3 is TGTGCCATCAGTGAGTCTAGCGGGGGGACGGGCAATGAGCAGTTCTTC. This sequence encodes CAISESSGGTGNEQFF.

This clone has more than one count but fewer than ten. V is TRBV5-1 and J is TRBJ2-3; 9 nucleotides match TRBD2. In germline, CDR1 is SGHRS, CDR2 YFSETQ. After removal of 4 bases from V and 0 bases from J, the junction contained 3 bases not matched to a gene. This CDR3 is 15 amino acids long. The CDR3 region has the DNA TGCGCCAGCAGCCTAGCGGGAAAAAGCACAGATACGCAGTATTTT. It encodes CASSLAGKSTDTQYF.

The V call is TRBV2, the J call TRBJ2-3, with D maybe TRBD2 (5 bases). The CDR3 has 11 residues. In germline, CDR1 is SNHLY, CDR2 FYNNEI. Between the trimmed V and J ends, which lost 4 bases and 6 bases, there was a span of 5 bases. CDR3 bases: TGTGCCAGCAGTGGCGGGGATACGCAGTATTTT. Its protein is CASSGGDTQYF.

For this clone: Other DNA sequences of this sample code for an identical CDR3. This sequence joins TRBV6-4 and TRBJ1-4; 9 nucleotides match TRBD1. Per the germline V gene, CDR1 is MRHNA and CDR2 is SNTAGT. This CDR3 spans 15 amino acids. J was trimmed by 5 bases and V by 6 bases; bases with no gene match: 7. CDR3 DNA sequence: TGTGCCAGCAGAGTCAGGACAGGGGAAAATGAAAAACTGTTTTTT. Translating it yields CASRVRTGENEKLFF.